This T cell receptor beta chain was obtained from a study of shared clonotypes between healthy human individuals. For the study at large: Each donor had three CD4 naive, three CD4 memory, two CD8 naive and one CD8 memory plate. Study-wide results and caveats: Though the depth was large, rarefaction showed that sorted-subset sequencing was incomplete. The sampled material consisted only of blood, and tissue repertoires are likely to differ.

Comments on this clone: Antigen unknown.

The V gene lost 1 base and the J gene lost 11 bases, with 11 bases spanning the gap. CDR1 is MDHEN, CDR2 SYDVKM, per germline. The CDR3 extends over 13 amino acids. A split of CD4+ cells into CD45RA+ naive and CD45RA-negative memory subsets was performed. Profiling relied on immunoSEQ multiplex PCR, and the TCRdb table lists in-frame clones only, not all of them. The data contain about 2 million clones, roughly 94% of them singletons. The TCR comes from a man between 18 and 35 years old in good health. Sample: naive CD4+ T cells sorted from blood. The subset: CD45RA+ positively selected. The chain recombines TRBV28 with TRBJ1-4, with D hard to call. The CDR3 loop reads CASSLSLPQKLFF. The CDR3 DNA is TGTGCCAGCAGTTTATCCTTGCCCCAGAAACTGTTTTTT.